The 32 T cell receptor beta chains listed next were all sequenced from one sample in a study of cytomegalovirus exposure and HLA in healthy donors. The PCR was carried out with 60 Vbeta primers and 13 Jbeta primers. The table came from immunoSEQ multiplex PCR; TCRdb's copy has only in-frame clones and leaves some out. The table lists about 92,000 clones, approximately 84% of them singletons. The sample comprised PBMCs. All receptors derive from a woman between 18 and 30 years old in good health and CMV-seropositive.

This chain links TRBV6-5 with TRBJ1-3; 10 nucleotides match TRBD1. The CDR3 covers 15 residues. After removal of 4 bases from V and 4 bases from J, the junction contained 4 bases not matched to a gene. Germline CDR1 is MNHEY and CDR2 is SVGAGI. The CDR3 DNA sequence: TGTGCCAGCAGTTTCGGACAGGGGGACGGAAACACCATATATTTT. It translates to CASSFGQGDGNTIYF.

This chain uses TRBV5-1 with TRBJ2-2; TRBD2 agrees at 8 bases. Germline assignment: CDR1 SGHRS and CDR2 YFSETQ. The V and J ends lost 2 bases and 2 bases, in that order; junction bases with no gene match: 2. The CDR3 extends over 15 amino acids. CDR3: CASSFTSGNTGELFF. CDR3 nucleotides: TGCGCCAGCAGCTTTACTAGCGGTAACACCGGGGAGCTGTTTTTT.

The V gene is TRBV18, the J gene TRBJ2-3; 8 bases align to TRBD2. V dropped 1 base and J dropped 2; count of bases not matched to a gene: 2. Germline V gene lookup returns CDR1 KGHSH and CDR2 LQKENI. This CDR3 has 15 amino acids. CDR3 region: CASSPLAGPTDTQYF. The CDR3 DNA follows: TGTGCCAGCTCACCACTAGCGGGACCCACAGATACGCAGTATTTT. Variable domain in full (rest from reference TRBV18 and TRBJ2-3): NAGVMQNPRHLVRRRGQEARLRCSPMKGHSHVYWYRQLPEEGLKFMVYLQKENIIDESGMPKERFSAEFPKEGPSILRIQQVVRGDSAAYFCASSPLAGPTDTQYFGPGTRLTVL.

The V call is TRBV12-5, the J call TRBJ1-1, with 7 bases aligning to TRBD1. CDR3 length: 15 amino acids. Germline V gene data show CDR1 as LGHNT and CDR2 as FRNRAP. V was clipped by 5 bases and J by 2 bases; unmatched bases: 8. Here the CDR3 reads CASGASGQINTEAFF. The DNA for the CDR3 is TGTGCTAGTGGTGCTTCGGGACAGATCAACACTGAAGCTTTCTTT.

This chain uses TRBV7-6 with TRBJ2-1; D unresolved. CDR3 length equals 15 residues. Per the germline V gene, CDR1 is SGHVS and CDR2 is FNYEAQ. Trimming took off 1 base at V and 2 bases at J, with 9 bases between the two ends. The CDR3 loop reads CASSLGSYPYNEQFF. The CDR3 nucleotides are TGTGCCAGCAGCTTAGGGAGCTATCCCTACAATGAGCAGTTCTTC. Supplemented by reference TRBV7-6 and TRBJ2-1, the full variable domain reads GAGVSQSPRYKVTKRGQDVALRCDPISGHVSLYWYRQALGQGPEFLTYFNYEAQQDKSGLPNDRFSAERPEGSISTLTIQRTEQRDSAMYRCASSLGSYPYNEQFFGPGTRLTVL.

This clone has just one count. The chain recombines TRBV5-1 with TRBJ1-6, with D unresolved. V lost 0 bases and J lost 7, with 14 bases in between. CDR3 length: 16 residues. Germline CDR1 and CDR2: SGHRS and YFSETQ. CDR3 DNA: TGCGCCAGCAGCTTGGATACACTAGACCTAAATTCACCCCTCCACTTT. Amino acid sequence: CASSLDTLDLNSPLHF.

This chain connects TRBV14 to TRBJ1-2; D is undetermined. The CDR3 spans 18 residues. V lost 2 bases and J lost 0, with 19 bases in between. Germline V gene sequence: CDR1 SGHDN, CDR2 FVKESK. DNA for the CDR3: TGTGCCAGCAGCCAACCTCTGGGGAGGCCAGGATCTAACTATGGCTACACCTTC. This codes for CASSQPLGRPGSNYGYTF.

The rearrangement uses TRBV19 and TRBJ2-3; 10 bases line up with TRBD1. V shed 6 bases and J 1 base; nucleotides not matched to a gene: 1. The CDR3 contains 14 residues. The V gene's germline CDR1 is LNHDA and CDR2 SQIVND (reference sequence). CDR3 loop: CASRDRGGTDTQYF. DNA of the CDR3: TGTGCCAGTAGGGACAGGGGGGGCACAGATACGCAGTATTTT.

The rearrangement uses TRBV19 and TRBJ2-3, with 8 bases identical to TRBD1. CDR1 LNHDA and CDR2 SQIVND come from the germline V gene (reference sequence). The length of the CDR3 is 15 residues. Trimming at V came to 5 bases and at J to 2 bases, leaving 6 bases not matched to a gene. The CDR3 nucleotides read TGTGCCAGTAGTGACCGGGACAGGAACACAGATACGCAGTATTTT. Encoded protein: CASSDRDRNTDTQYF.

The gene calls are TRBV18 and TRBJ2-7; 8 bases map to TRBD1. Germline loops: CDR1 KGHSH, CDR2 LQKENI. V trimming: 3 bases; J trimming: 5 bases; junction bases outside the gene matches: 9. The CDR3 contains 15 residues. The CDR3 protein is CASSPPGQDYDEQYF. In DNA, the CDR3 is TGTGCCAGCTCACCCCCGGGACAGGATTACGACGAGCAGTACTTC.

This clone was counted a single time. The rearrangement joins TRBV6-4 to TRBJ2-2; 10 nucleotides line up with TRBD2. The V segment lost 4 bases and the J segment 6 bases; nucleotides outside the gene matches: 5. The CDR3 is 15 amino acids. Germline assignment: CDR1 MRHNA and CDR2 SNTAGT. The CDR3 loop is CASSGTSGTSGELFF. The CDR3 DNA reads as TGTGCCAGCAGTGGTACTAGCGGGACATCCGGGGAGCTGTTTTTT.

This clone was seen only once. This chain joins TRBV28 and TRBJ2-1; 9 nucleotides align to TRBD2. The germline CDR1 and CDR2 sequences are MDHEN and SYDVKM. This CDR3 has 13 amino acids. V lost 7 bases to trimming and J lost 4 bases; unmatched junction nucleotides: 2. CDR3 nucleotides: TGTGCCAGCAATAGCGGGAGTTACAATGAGCAGTTCTTC. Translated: CASNSGSYNEQFF. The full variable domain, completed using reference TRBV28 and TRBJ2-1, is DVKVTQSSRYLVKRTGEKVFLECVQDMDHENMFWYRQDPGLGLRLIYFSYDVKMKEKGDIPEGYSVSREKKERFSLILESASTNQTSMYLCASNSGSYNEQFFGPGTRLTVL.

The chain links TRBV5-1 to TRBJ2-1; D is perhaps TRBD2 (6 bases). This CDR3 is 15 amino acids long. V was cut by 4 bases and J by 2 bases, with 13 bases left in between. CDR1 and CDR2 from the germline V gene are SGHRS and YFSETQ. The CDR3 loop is CASSPSGGPYNEQFF. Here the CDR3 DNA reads TGCGCCAGCAGCCCCTCCGGGGGACCCTACAATGAGCAGTTCTTC.

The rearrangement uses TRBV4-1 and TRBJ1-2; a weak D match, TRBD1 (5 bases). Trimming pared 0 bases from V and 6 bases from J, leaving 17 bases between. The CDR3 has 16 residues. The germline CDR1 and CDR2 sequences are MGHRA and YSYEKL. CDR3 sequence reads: CASSQEPSLGGDGYTF. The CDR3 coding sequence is TGCGCCAGCAGCCAAGAACCCTCTCTGGGGGGTGATGGCTACACCTTC.

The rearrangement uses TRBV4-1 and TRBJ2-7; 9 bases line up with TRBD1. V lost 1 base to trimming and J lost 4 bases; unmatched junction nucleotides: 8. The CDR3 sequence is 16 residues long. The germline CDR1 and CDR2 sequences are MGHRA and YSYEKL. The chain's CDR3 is CASSQAQGQGVYEQYF. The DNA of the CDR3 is TGCGCCAGCAGCCAAGCCCAGGGACAGGGAGTTTACGAGCAGTACTTC.

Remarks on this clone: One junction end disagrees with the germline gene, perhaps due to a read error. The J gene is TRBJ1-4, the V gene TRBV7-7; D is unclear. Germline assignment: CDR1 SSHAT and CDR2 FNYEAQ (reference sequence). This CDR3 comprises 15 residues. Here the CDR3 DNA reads TGTGCTAGCAGCTCAACTGATGGTTCTAATGAAAAACTGTTTTTT. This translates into CASSSTDGSNEKLFF.

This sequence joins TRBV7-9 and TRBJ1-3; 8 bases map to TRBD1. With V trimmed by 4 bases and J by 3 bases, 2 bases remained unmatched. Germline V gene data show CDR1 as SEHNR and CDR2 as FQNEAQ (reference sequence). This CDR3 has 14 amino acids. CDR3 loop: CASSSGGFGNTIYF. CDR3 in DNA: TGTGCCAGCAGCTCAGGGGGCTTTGGAAACACCATATATTTT.

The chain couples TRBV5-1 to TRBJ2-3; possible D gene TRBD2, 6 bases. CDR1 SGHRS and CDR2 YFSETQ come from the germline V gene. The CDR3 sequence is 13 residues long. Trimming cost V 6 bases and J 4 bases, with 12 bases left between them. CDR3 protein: CASTGAESDTQYF. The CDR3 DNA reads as TGCGCCAGCACGGGAGCGGAATCAGATACGCAGTATTTT.

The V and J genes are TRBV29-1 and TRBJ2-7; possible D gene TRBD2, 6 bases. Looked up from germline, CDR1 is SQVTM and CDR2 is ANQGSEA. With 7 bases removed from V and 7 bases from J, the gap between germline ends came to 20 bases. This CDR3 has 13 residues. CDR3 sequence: CSALWGSGREQYF. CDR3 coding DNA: TGCAGCGCCCTCTGGGGTAGCGGACGGGAGCAGTACTTC.

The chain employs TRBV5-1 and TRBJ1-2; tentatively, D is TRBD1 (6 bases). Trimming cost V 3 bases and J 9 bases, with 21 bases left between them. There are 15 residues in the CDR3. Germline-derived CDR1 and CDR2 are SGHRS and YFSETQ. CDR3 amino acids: CASSYGGGDGRSYTF. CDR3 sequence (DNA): TGCGCCAGCAGCTACGGAGGGGGGGACGGGCGGAGCTACACCTTC.

The CDR3 spells CASSLGHSTNQPQHF. The CDR3 coding sequence is TGTGCCAGCAGCTTAGGTCACAGCACCAATCAGCCCCAGCATTTT. The chain uses TRBV7-9 and TRBJ1-5; D gene unclear. The CDR3 spans 15 residues. Trimming removed 1 base from V and 3 bases from J, with 10 bases in between. Germline loops: CDR1 SEHNR, CDR2 FQNEAQ (reference sequence).

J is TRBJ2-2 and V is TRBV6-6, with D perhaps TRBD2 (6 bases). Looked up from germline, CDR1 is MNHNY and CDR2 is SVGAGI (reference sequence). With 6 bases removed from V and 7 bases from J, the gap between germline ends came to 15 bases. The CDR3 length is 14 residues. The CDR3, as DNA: TGTGCCAGCAGCGAGGCTAGCGCCTACGGGGAGCTGTTTTTT. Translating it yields CASSEASAYGELFF.

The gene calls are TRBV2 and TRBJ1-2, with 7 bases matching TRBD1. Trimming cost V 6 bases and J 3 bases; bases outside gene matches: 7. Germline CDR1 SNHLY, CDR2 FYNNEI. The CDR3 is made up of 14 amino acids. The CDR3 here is CASRRQGNYYGYTF. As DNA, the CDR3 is TGTGCCAGCAGACGACAGGGAAACTACTATGGCTACACCTTC.

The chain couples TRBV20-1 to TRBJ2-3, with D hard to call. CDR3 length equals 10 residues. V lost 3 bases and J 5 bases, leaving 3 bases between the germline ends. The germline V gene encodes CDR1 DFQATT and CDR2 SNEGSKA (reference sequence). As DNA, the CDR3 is TGCAGTGCTAGTATAGATACGCAGTATTTT. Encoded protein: CSASIDTQYF.

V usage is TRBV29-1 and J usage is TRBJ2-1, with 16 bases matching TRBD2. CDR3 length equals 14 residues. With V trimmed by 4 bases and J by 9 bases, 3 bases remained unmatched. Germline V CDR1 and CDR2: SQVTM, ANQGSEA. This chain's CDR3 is CSVVGLAGGVEQFF. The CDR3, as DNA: TGCAGCGTTGTGGGACTAGCGGGAGGGGTTGAGCAGTTCTTC.

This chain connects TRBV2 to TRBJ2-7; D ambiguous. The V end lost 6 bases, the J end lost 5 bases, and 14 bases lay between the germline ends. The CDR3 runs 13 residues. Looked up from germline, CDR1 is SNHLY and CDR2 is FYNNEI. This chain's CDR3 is CASRTDWSNEQYF. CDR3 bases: TGTGCCAGCAGAACTGACTGGAGTAACGAGCAGTACTTC.

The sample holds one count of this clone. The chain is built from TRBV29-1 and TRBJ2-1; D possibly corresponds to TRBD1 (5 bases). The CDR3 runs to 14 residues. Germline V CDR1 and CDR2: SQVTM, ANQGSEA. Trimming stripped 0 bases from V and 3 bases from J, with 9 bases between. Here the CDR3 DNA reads TGCAGCGTTGAAGATACAGGTCTCTACAATGAGCAGTTCTTC. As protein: CSVEDTGLYNEQFF.

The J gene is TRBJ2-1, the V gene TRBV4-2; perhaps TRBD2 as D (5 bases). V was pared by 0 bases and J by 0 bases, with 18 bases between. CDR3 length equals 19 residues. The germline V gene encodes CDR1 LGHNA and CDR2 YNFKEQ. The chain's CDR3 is CASSQDPMAAVGSYNEQFF. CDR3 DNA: TGTGCCAGCAGCCAAGATCCCATGGCAGCGGTAGGCTCCTACAATGAGCAGTTCTTC.

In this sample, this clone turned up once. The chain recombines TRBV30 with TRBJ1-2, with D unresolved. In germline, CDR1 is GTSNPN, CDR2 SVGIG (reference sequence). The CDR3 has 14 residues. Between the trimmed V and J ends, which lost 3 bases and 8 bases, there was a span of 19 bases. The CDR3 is CAWSEPGLPIGYTF. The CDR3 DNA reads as TGTGCCTGGAGCGAGCCGGGTCTTCCAATCGGCTACACCTTC.

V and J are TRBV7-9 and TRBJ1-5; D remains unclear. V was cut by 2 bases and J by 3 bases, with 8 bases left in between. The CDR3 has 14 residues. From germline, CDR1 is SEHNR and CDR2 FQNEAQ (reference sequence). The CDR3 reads CASSLTGVNQPQHF. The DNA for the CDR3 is TGTGCCAGCAGCTTAACGGGTGTCAATCAGCCCCAGCATTTT.

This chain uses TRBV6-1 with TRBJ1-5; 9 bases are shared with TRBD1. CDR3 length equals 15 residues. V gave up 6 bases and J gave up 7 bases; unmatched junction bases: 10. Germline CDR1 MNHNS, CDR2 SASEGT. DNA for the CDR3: TGTGCCAGCAGGCCTTGGACAGGGGAGATACAGCCCCAGCATTTT. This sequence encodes CASRPWTGEIQPQHF.

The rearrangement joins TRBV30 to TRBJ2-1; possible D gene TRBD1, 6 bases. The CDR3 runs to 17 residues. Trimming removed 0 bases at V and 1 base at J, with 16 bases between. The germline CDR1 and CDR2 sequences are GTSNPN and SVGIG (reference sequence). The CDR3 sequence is CAWSVRGPTGSYNEQFF. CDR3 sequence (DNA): TGTGCCTGGAGTGTACGTGGCCCGACAGGTTCCTACAATGAGCAGTTCTTC.